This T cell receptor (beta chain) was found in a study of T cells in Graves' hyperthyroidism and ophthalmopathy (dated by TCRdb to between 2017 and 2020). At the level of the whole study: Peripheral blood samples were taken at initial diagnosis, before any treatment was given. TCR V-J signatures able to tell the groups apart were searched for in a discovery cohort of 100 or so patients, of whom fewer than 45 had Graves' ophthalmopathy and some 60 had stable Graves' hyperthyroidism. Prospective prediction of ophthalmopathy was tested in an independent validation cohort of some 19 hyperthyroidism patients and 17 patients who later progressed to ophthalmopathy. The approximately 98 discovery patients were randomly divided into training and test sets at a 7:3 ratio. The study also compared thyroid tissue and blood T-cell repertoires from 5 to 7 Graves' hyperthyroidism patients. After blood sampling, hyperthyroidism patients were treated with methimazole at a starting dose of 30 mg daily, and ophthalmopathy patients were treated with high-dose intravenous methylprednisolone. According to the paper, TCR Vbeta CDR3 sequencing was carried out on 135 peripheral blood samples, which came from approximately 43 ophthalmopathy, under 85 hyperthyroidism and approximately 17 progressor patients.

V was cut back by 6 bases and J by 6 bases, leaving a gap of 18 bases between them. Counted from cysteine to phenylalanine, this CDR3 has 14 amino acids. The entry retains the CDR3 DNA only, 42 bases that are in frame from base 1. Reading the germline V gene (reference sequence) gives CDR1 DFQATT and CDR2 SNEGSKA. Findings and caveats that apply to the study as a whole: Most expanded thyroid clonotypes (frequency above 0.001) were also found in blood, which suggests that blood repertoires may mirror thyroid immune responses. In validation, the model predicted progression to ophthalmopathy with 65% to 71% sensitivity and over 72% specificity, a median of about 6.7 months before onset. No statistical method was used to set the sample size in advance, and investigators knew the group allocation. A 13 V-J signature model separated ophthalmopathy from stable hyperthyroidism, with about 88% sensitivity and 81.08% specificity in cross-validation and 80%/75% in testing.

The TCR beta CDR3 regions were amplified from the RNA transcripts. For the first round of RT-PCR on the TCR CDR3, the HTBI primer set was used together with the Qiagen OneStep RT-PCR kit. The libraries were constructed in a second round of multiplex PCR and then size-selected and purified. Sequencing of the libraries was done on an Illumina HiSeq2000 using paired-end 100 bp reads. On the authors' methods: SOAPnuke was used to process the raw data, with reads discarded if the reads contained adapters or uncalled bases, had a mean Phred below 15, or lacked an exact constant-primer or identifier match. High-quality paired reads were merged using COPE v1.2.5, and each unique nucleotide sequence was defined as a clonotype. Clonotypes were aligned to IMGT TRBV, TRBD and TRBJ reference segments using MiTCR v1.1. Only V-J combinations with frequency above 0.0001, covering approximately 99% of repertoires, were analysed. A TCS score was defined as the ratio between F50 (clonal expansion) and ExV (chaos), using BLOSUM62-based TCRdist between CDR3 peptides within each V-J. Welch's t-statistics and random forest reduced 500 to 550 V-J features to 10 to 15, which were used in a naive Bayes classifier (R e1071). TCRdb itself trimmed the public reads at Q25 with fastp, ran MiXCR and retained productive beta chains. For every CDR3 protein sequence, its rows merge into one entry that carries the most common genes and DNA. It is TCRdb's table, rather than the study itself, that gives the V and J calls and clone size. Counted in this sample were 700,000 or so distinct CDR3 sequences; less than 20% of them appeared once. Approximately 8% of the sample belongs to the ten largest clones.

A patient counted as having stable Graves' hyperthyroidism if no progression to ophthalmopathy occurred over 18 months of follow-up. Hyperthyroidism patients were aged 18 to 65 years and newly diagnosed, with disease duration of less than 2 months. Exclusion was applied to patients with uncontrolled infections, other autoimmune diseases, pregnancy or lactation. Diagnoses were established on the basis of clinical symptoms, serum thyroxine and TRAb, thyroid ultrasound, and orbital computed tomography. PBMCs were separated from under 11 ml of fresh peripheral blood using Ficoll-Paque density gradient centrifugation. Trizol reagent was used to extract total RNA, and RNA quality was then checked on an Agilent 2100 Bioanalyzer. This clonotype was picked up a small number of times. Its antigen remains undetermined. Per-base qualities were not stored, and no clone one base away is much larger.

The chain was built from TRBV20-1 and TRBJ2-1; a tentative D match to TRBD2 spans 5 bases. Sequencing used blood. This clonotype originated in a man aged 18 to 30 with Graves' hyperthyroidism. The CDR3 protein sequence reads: CSAEESISGNEQFF. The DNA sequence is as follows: TGCAGTGCCGAAGAGAGTATAAGCGGCAATGAGCAGTTCTTC.